The 2 T cell receptor beta chains in this list originate from one sample, sequenced in a study of T cells in localized non-small cell lung cancer. Sequencing was performed with immunoSEQ multiplex PCR; in TCRdb, only in-frame clones are kept and a portion is missing. The table includes about 2,600 clones, 25% to 30% detected once. The starting material was normal lung tissue next to the tumor, obtained before any cancer treatment. The source is a man aged 40-75 years with stage II lung adenocarcinoma.

The rearrangement uses TRBV28 and TRBJ1-6; D gene ambiguous. V was pared by 6 bases and J by 5 bases, with 8 bases between. Germline CDR1 and CDR2: MDHEN and SYDVKM. This CDR3 comprises 13 residues. CDR3: CASRTLNNSPLHF. CDR3 in DNA: TGTGCCAGCAGGACACTTAATAATTCACCCCTCCACTTT. Complete variable domain (other parts from reference TRBV28 and TRBJ1-6): DVKVTQSSRYLVKRTGEKVFLECVQDMDHENMFWYRQDPGLGLRLIYFSYDVKMKEKGDIPEGYSVSREKKERFSLILESASTNQTSMYLCASRTLNNSPLHFGNGTRLTVT.

The chain is built from TRBV11-3 and TRBJ2-5; 8 bases are shared with TRBD2. From germline, CDR1 is SGHNT and CDR2 YENEEA. After removal of 3 bases from V and 2 bases from J, the junction contained 8 bases not matched to a gene. This CDR3 has 16 amino acids. The CDR3 region has the DNA TGTGCCAGCAGCTTGAAACTAGCGGTTGGACAAGAGACCCAGTACTTC. Protein product: CASSLKLAVGQETQYF.